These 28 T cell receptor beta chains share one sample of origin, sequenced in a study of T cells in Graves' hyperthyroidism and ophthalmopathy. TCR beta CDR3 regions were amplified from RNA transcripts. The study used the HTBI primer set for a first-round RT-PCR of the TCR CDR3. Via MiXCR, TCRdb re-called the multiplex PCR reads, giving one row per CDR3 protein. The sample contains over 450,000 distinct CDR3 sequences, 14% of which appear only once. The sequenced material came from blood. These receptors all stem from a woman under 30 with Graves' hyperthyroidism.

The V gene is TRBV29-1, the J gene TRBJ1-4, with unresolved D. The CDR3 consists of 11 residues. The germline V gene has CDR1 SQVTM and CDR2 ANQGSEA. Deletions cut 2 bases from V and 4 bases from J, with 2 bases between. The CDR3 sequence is CSVERNEKLFF. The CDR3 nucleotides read TGCAGCGTTGAACGTAATGAAAAACTGTTTTTT.

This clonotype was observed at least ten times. CDR3: CASSYTKGAERTDTQYF. In DNA, the CDR3 is TGTGCCAGCAGTTATACTAAGGGGGCGGAGCGCACAGATACGCAGTATTTT. V gene TRBV6-5 combines with J gene TRBJ2-3, with TRBD1 matching 7 bases. The CDR3 runs 17 residues. Per the germline V gene, CDR1 is MNHEY and CDR2 is SVGAGI. V was clipped by 3 bases and J by 1 base; unmatched bases: 10.

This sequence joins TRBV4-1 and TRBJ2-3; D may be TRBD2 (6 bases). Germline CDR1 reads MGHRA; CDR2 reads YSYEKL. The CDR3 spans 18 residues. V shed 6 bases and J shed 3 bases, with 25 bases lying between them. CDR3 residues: CASSPTNLALGRTDTQYF. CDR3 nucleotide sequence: TGCGCCAGCAGTCCAACCAATCTAGCTCTTGGGAGGACAGATACGCAGTATTTT.

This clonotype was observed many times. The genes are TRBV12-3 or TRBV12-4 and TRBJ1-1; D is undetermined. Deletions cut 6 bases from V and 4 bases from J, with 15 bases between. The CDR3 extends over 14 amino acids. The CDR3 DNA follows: TGTGCCAGCAGCGACACTTACGGAGGCACTGAAGCTTTCTTT. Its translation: CASSDTYGGTEAFF.

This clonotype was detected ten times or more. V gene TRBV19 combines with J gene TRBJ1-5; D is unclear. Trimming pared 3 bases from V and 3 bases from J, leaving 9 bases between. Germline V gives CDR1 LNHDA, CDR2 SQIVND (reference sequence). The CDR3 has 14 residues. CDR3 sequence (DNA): TGTGCCAGTAGTATGCCTAGGGACAATCAGCCCCAGCATTTT. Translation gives CASSMPRDNQPQHF.

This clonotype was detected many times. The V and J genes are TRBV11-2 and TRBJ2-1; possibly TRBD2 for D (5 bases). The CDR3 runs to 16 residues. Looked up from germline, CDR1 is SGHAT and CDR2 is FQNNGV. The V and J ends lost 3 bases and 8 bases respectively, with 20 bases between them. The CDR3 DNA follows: TGTGCCAGCAGCTTTTCGCCGGGAACGGGTTGGGATGAGCAGTTCTTC. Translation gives CASSFSPGTGWDEQFF. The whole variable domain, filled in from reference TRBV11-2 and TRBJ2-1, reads EAGVAQSPRYKIIEKRQSVAFWCNPISGHATLYWYQQILGQGPKLLIQFQNNGVVDDSQLPKDRFSAERLKGVDSTLKIQPAKLEDSAVYLCASSFSPGTGWDEQFFGPGTRLTVL.

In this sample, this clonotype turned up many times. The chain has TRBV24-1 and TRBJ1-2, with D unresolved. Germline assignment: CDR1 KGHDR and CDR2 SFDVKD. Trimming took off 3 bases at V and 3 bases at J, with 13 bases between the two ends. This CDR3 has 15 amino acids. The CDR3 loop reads CATSDPRALDYGYTF. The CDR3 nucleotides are TGTGCCACCAGTGATCCAAGAGCTTTGGACTATGGCTACACCTTC.

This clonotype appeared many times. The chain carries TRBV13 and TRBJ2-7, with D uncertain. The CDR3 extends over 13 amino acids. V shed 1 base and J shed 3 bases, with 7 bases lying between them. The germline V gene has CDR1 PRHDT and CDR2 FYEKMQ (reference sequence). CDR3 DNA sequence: TGTGCCAGCAGCTTAGAAAAAAGCTACGAGCAGTACGTC. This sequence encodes CASSLEKSYEQYV.

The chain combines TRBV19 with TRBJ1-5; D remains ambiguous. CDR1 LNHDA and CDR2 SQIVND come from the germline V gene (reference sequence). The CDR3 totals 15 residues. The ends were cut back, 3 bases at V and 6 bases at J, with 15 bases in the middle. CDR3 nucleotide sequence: TGTGCCAGTAGTATGGATTCGGGAACTGGTCAGCCCCAGCATTTT. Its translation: CASSMDSGTGQPQHF.

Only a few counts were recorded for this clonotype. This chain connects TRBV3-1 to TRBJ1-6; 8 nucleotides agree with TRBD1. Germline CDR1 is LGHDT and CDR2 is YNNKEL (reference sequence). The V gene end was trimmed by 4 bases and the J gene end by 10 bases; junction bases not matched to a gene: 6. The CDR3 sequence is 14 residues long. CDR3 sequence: CASSPDRDRSPLHF. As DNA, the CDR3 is TGTGCCAGCAGCCCGGACAGGGATCGGTCACCCCTCCACTTT.

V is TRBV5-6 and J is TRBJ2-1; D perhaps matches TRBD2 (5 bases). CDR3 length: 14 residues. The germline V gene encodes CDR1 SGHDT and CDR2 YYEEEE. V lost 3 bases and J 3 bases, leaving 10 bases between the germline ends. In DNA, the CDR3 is TGTGCCAGCAGCTCACTAGGGTACTACAATGAGCAGTTCTTC. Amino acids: CASSSLGYYNEQFF. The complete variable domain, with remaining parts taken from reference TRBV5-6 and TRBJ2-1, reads DAGVTQSPTHLIKTRGQQVTLRCSPKSGHDTVSWYQQALGQGPQFIFQYYEEEERQRGNFPDRFSGHQFPNYSSELNVNALLLGDSALYLCASSSLGYYNEQFFGPGTRLTVL.

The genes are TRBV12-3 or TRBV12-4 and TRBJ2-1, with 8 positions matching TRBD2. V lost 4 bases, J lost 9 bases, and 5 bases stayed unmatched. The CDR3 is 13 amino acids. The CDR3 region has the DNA TGTGCCAGCAGTTCCGGGACTAGTCGTGAGCAGTTCTTC. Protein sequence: CASSSGTSREQFF.

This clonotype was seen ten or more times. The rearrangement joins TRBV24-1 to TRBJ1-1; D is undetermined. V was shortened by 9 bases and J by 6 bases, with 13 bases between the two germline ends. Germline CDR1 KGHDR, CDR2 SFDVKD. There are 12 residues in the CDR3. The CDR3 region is CATDLRASEAFF. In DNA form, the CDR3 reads TGTGCCACCGACTTAAGGGCATCTGAAGCTTTCTTT.

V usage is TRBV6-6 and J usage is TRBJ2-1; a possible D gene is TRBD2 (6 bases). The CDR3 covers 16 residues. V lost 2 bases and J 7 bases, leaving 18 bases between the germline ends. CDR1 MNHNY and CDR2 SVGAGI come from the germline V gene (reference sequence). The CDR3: CASSYTGVERGNEQFF. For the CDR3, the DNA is TGTGCCAGCAGTTACACGGGGGTAGAAAGGGGTAATGAGCAGTTCTTC.

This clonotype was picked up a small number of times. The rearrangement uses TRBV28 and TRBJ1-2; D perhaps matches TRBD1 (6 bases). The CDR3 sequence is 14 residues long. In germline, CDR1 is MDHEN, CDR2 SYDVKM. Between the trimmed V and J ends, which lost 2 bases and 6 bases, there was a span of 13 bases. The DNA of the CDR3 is TGTGCCAGCAGTTTAGGCGGAGGGGGGGATGGCTACACCTTC. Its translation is CASSLGGGGDGYTF.

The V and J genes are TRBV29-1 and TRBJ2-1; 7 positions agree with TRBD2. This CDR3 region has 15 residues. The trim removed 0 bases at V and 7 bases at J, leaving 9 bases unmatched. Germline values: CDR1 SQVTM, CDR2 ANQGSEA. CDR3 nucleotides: TGCAGCGTTGAAGAAGGAAGCACGCGGGGGAATGAGCAGTTCTTC. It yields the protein CSVEEGSTRGNEQFF.

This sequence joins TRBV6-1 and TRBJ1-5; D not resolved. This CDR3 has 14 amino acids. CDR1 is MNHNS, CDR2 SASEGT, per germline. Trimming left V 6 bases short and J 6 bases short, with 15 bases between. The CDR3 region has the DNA TGTGCCAGCAGCCAGGACTCCGGACGTCAGCCCCAGCATTTT. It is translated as CASSQDSGRQPQHF.

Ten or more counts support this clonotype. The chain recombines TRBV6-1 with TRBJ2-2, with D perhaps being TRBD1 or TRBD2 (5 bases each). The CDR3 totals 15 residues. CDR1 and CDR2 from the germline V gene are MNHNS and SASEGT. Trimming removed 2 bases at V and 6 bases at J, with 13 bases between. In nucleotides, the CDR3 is TGTGCCAGCAGTGAAATGGGGGTAGTGGCCGGGGAGCTGTTTTTT. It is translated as CASSEMGVVAGELFF.

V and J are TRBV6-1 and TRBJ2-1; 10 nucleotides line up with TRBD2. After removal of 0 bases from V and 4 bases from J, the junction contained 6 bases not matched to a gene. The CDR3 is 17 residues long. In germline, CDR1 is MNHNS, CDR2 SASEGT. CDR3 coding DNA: TGTGCCAGCAGTGAAGCGAGAGCGGGAGGGTGGTACAATGAGCAGTTCTTC. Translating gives CASSEARAGGWYNEQFF.

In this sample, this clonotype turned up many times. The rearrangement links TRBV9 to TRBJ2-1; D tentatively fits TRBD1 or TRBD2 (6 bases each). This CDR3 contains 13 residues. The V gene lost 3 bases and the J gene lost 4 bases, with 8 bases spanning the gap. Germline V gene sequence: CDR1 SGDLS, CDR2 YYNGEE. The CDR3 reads CASSEGGYNEQFF. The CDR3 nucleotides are TGTGCCAGCAGCGAGGGGGGTTACAATGAGCAGTTCTTC.

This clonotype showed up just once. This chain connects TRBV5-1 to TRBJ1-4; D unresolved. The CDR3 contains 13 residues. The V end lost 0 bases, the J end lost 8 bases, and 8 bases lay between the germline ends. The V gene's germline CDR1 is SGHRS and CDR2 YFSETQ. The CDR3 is CASSLEPAEKLFF. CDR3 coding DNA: TGCGCCAGCAGCTTGGAGCCGGCGGAAAAACTGTTTTTT.

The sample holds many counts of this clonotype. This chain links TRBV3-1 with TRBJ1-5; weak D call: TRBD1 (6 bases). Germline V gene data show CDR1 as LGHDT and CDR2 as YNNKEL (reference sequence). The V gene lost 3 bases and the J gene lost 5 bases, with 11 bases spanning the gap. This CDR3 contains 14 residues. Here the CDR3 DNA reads TGTGCCAGCAGCCATCGAGCAGGGGATCAGCCCCAGCATTTT. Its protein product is CASSHRAGDQPQHF.

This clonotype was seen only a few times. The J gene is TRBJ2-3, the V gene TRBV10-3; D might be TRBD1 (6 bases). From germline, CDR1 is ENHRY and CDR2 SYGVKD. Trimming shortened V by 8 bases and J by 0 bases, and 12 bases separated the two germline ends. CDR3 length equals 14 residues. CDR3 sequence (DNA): TGTGCCATCTATGACGGGACAAGCACAGATACGCAGTATTTT. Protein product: CAIYDGTSTDTQYF.

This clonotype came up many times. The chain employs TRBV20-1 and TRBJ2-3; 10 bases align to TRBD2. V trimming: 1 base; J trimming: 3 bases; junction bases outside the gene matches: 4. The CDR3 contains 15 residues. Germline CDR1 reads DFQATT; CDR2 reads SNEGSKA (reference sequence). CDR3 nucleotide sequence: TGCAGTGCTAGAGGGCCTAGCGGGAGTACAGATACGCAGTATTTT. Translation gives CSARGPSGSTDTQYF.

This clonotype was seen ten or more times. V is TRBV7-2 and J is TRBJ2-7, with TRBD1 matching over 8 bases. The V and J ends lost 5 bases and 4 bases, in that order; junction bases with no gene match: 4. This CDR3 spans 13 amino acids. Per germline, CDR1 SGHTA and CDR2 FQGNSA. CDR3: CASSRGQAYEQYV. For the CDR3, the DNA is TGTGCCAGCAGCCGGGGACAGGCTTACGAGCAGTACGTC.

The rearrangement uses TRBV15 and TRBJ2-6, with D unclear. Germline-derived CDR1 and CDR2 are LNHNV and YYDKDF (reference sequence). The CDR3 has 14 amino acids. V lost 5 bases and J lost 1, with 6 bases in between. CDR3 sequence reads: CATSGSSGANVLTF. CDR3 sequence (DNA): TGTGCCACCAGCGGTTCTTCTGGGGCCAACGTCCTGACTTTC.

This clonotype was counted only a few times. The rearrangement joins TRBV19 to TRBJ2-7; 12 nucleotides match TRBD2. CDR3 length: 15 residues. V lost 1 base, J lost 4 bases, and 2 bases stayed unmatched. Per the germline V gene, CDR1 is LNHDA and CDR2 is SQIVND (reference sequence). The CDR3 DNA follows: TGTGCCAGTAGTATAGCGACTAGCGGGAGTTACGAGCAGTACTTC. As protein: CASSIATSGSYEQYF.

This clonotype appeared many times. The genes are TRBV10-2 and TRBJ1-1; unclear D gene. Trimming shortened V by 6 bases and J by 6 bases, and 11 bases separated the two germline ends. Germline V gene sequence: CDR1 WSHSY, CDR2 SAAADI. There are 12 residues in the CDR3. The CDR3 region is CASRSPFAEAFF. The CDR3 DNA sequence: TGCGCCAGCAGGAGCCCATTTGCTGAAGCTTTCTTT.